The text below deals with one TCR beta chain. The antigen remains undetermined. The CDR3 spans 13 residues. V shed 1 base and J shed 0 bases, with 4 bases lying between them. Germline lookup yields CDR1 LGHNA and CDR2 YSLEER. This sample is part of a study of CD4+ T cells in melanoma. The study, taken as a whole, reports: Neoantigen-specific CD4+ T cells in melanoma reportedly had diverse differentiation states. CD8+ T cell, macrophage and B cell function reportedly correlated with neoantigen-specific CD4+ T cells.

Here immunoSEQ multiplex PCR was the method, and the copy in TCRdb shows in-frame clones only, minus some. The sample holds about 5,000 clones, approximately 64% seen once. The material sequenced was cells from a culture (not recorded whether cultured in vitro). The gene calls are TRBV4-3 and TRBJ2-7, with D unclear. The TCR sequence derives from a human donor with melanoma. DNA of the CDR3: TGCGCCAGCAGCCAAGGGACCTCCTACGAGCAGTACTTC. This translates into CASSQGTSYEQYF.